This TCR beta chain was recorded in a study of CD8+CD57+ T cells in acquired aplastic anemia. Study results and limitations: CD8+ Simpson's diversity showed no significant patient-control difference.

Genomic DNA, serving as template, underwent TCR beta VDJ and CDR3 profiling. Each CDR3 protein gets one entry after TCRdb re-called the reads with MiXCR. This sample has roughly 58,000 distinct CDR3 sequences, with less than 65% found just once. The CDR3 sequence is 16 residues long. The V and J ends lost 6 bases and 2 bases respectively, with 19 bases between them. This clonotype was detected ten times or more. Its antigen is undetermined. The source of this sequence is a human donor in good health, serving as a control. The V and J genes are TRBV12-3 or TRBV12-4 and TRBJ2-5, with D perhaps TRBD1 (5 bases). Sequencing was carried out using sorted CD4+, CD8+, or CD8+CD57+ T cells (not recorded which) from PBMCs. In DNA, the CDR3 is TGTGCCAGCAGCCCAATGGGATGGGGCACACAAGAGACCCAGTACTTC. It codes for CASSPMGWGTQETQYF.